This T cell receptor (beta chain) emerged from a study of glioma-infiltrating T cells after dendritic cell vaccination. Overall study findings and caveats: Estimated pretreatment TIL content predicted outcome after dendritic cell vaccination.

This CDR3 region has 13 residues. V was clipped by 8 bases and J by 1 base, with 11 bases between them. Germline V CDR1 and CDR2: LGHNA, YNFKEQ. Noted time point: after dendritic cell vaccination, including at tumor progression/relapse. With respect to this clone: What it recognizes is unknown.

Amplification used 60 V beta primers and 13 J beta primers. This table comes from immunoSEQ multiplex PCR, and its TCRdb copy is limited to in-frame clones, with some not included. The table shows tens of thousands of clones, with about nine tenths occurring only once. The rearrangement joins TRBV4-2 to TRBJ1-1; possibly TRBD1 for D (6 bases). The specimen was blood, collected after dendritic cell vaccination. The sequence came from a human donor with glioblastoma. DNA for the CDR3: TGTGCCAGCTACCGAGGGGGGAACACTGAAGCTTTCTTT. Its translation: CASYRGGNTEAFF.